The present TCR beta chain was sequenced within a study of blood T cells in healthy people across ages. The CDR3 extends over 15 amino acids. General study findings and limits: Across the age range, TCR beta diversity per million T cells fell in a roughly linear way.

As concerns this clonotype: No antigen is known for it. A junction boundary mismatches the germline segment, possibly from a read error.

The use of a sample-barcoded 5' primer and a J-beta primer mix characterized a second PCR of 7 to 11 cycles. TCRdb independently ran MiXCR on the 5' RACE reads; one entry per CDR3 protein. The sample carries 870,000 or so distinct CDR3 sequences, 25% to 30% recorded once. V usage is TRBV12-3 or TRBV12-4 and J usage is TRBJ2-3; D is possibly TRBD1 (5 bases). Sequences were obtained from blood. The sequence came from a woman aged 80 or over in good health. CDR3 amino acids: CASRPGLVSADAQYF. The CDR3 DNA reads as TGTGCCAGCAGGCCAGGGTTAGTGAGCGCAGATGCGCAGTATTTT.